This T cell receptor beta chain is from a study of technical replicates of blood from several donors. Assay used: immunoSEQ multiplex PCR; TCRdb lists only in-frame clones, some missing. Of roughly 71,000 clones listed, about nine tenths were seen once; the top ten hold roughly 0.36%. The germline CDR1 and CDR2 sequences are SQVTM and ANQGSEA. The CDR3 runs 13 residues. V was pared by 8 bases and J by 2 bases, with 14 bases between. Sequencing used T cells isolated from PBMCs. V and J are TRBV29-1 and TRBJ2-3; D may be TRBD1 (6 bases). The TCR comes from a human donor in good health. This CDR3 reads CSTMTGYTDTQYF. DNA for the CDR3: TGCAGCACGATGACAGGTTACACAGATACGCAGTATTTT.